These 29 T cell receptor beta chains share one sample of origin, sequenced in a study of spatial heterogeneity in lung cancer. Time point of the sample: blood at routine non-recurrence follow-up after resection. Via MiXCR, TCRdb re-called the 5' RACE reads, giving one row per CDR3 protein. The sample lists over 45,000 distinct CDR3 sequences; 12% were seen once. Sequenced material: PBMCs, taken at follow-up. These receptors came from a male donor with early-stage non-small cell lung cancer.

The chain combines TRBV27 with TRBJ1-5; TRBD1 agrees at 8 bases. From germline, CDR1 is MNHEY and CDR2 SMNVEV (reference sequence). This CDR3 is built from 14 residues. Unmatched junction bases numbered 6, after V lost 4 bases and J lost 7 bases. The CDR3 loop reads CASSSQGAEQPQHF. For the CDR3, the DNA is TGTGCCAGCAGTTCCCAGGGGGCGGAACAGCCCCAGCATTTT.

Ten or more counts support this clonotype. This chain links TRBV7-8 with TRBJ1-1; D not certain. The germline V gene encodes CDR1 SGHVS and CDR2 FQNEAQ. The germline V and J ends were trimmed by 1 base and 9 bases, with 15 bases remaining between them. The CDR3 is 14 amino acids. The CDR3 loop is CASSLVGGSQKAFF. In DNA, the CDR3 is TGTGCCAGCAGCTTAGTTGGTGGCAGTCAGAAAGCTTTCTTT.

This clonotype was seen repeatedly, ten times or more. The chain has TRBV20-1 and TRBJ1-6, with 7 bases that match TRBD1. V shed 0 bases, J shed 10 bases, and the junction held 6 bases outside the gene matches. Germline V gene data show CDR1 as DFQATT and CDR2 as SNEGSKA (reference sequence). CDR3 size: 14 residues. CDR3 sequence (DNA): TGCAGTGCTAGAGATAGGGGGCGAACCTCACCCCTCCACTTT. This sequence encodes CSARDRGRTSPLHF.

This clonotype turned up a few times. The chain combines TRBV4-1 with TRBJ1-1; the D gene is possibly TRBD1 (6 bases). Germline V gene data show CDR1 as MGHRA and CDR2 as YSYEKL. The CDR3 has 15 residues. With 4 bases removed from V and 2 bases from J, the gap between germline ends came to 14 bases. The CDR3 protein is CASSRGQALNTEAFF. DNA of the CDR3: TGCGCCAGCAGCCGGGGGCAGGCACTAAACACTGAAGCTTTCTTT.

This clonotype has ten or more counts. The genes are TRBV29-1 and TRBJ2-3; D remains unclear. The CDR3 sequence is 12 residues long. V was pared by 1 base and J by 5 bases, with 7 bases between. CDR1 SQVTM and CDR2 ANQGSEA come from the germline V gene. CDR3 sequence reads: CSVEGWEDTQYF. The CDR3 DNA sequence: TGCAGCGTTGAAGGGTGGGAAGATACGCAGTATTTT.

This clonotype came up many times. CDR3 region: CASSLAGGTDTQYF. CDR3 nucleotide sequence: TGTGCCAGCAGCTTAGCGGGGGGCACAGATACGCAGTATTTT. The chain has TRBV7-2 and TRBJ2-3; the D gene could be TRBD1 or TRBD2 (5 bases each). This CDR3 is built from 14 residues. Germline-derived CDR1 and CDR2 are SGHTA and FQGNSA. Deletions cut 0 bases from V and 1 base from J, with 5 bases between.

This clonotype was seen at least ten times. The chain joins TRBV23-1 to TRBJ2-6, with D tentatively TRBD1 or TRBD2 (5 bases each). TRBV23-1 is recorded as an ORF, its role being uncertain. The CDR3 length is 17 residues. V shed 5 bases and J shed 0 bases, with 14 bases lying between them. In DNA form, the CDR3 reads TGCGCCAGCAGTTCTCGGGACGGATGCTCTGGGGCCAACGTCCTGACTTTC. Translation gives CASSSRDGCSGANVLTF.

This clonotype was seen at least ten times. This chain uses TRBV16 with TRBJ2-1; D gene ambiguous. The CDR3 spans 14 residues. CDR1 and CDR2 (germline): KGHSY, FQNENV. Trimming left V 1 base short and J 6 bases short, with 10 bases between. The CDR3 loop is CASSQLATLNEQFF. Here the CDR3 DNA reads TGTGCCAGCAGCCAATTGGCTACCCTCAATGAGCAGTTCTTC.

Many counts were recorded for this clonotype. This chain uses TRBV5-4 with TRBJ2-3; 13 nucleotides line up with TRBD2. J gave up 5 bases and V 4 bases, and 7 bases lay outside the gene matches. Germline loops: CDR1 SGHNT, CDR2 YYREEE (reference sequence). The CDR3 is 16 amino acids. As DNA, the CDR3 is TGTGCCAGCAGCGCTGGGACTAGCGGGAAAGGAGATACGCAGTATTTT. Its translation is CASSAGTSGKGDTQYF. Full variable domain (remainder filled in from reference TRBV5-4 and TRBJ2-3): ETGVTQSPTHLIKTRGQQVTLRCSSQSGHNTVSWYQQALGQGPQFIFQYYREEENGRGNFPPRFSGLQFPNYSSELNVNALELDDSALYLCASSAGTSGKGDTQYFGPGTRLTVL.

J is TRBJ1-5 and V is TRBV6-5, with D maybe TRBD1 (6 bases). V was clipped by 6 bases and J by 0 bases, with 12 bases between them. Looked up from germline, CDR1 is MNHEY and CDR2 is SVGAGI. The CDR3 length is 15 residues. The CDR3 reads CASSRDRNSNQPQHF. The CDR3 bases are TGTGCCAGCAGCCGCGACAGGAATAGCAATCAGCCCCAGCATTTT.

The CDR3 here is CASSPDSLRDIQYF. CDR3 in DNA: TGTGCCAGCAGCCCCGACAGTTTAAGAGACATTCAGTACTTC. The chain couples TRBV7-9 to TRBJ2-4; weak D call: TRBD1 (5 bases). The germline gives CDR1 SEHNR, CDR2 FQNEAQ (reference sequence). V lost 5 bases and J lost 8, with 16 bases in between. The CDR3 totals 14 residues.

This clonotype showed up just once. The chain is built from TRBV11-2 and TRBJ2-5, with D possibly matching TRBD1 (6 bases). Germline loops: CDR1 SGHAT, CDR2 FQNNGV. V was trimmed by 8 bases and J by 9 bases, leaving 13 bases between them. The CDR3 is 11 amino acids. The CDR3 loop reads CASGSAGAQYF. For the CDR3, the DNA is TGTGCCAGCGGGTCGGCAGGGGCCCAGTACTTC.

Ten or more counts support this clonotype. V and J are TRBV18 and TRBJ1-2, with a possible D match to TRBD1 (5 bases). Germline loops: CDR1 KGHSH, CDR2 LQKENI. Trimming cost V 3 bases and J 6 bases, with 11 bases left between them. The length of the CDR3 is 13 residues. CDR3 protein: CASSPLDNHGYTF. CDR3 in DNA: TGTGCCAGCTCACCCTTGGACAACCATGGCTACACCTTC.

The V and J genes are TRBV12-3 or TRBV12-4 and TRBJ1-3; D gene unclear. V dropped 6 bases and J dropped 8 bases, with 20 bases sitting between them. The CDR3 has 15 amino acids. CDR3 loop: CASSPEGSVGDTIYF. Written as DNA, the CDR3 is TGTGCCAGCAGCCCCGAGGGTTCCGTGGGTGACACCATATATTTT.

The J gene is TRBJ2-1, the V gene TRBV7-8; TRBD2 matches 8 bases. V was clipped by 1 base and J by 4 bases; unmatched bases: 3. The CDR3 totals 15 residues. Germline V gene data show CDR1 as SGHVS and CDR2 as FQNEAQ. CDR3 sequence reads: CASSLVAGTYNEQFF. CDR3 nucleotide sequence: TGTGCCAGCAGCTTAGTAGCGGGGACTTACAATGAGCAGTTCTTC.

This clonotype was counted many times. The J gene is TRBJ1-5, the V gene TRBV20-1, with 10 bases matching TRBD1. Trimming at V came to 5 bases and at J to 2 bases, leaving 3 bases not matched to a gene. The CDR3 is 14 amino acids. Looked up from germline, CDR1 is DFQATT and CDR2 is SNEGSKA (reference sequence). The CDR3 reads CSAVGTGGNQPQHF. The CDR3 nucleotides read TGCAGTGCTGTCGGGACAGGGGGCAATCAGCCCCAGCATTTT.

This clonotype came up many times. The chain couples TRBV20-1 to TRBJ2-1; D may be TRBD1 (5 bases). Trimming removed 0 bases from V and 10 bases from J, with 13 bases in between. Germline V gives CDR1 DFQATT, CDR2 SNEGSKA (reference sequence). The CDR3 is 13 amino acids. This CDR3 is CSARDLWGGEQFF. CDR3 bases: TGCAGTGCTAGAGACCTTTGGGGCGGCGAGCAGTTCTTC.

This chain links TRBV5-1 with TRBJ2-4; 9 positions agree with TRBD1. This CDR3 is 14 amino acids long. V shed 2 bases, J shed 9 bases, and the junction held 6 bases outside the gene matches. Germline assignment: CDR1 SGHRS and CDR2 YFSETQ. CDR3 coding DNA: TGCGCCAGCAGCTTCGGGACAGGGCCAGCCATTCAGTACTTC. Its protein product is CASSFGTGPAIQYF.

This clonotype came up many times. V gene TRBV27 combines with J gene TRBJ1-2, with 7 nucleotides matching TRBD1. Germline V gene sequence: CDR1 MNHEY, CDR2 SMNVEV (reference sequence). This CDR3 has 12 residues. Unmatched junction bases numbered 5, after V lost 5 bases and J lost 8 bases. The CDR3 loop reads CASSRQGDGYTF. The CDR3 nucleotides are TGTGCCAGCAGTCGACAGGGAGACGGCTACACCTTC.

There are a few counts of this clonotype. The CDR3 here is CASSRNGGLAGTTDTQYF. DNA for the CDR3: TGTGCCAGCTCTCGAAACGGAGGGCTAGCGGGGACCACAGATACGCAGTATTTT. The chain links TRBV18 to TRBJ2-3; 9 bases match TRBD2. V was clipped by 6 bases and J by 2 bases; unmatched bases: 15. The V gene's germline CDR1 is KGHSH and CDR2 LQKENI. The CDR3 consists of 18 residues.

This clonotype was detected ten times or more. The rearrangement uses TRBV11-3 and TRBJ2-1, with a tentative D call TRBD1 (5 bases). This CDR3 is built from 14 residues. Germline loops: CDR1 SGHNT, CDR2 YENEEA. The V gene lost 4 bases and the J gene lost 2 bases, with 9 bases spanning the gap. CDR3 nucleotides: TGTGCCAGCAGCTCACAGACAGCCTACAATGAGCAGTTCTTC. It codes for CASSSQTAYNEQFF.

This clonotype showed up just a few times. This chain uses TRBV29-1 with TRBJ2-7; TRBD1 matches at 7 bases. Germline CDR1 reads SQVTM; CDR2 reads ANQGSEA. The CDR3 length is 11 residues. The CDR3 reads CSAGTDYEQYF. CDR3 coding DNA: TGCAGTGCCGGGACAGACTACGAGCAGTACTTC.

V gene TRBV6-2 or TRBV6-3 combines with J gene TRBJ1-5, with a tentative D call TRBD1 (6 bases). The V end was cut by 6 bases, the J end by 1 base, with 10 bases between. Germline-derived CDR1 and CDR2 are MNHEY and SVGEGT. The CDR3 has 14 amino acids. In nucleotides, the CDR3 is TGTGCCAGCAGATGGACAGCGAGCAATCAGCCCCAGCATTTT. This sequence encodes CASRWTASNQPQHF.

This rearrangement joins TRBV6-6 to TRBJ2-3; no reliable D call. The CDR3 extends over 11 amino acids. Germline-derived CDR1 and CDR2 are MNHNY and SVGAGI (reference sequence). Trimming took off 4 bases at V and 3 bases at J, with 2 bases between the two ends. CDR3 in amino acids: CASSLTDTQYF. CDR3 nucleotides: TGTGCCAGCAGTTTGACAGATACGCAGTATTTT.

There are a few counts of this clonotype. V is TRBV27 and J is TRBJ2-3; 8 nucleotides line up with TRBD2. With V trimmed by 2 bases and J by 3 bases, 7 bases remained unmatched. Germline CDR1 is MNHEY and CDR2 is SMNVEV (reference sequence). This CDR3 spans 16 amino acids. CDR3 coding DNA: TGTGCCAGCAGTTTAACCCTAGCGGGCTTTACAGATACGCAGTATTTT. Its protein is CASSLTLAGFTDTQYF.

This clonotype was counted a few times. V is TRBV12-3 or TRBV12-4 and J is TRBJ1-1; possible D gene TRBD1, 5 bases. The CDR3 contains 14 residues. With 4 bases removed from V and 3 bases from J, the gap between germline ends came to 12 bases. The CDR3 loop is CASSSHLGDTEAFF. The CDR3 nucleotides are TGTGCCAGCAGTTCCCACCTGGGGGACACTGAAGCTTTCTTT.

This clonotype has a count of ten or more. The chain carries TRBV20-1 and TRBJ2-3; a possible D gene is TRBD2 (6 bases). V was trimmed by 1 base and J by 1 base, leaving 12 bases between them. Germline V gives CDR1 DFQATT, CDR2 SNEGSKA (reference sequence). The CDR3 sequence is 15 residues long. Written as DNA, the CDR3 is TGCAGTGCTAGAGTGCCGGGGGAGGGCACAGATACGCAGTATTTT. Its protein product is CSARVPGEGTDTQYF.

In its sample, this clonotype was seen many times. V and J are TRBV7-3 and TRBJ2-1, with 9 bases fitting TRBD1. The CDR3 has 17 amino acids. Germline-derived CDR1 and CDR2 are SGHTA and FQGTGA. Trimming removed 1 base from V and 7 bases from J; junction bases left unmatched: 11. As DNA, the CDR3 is TGTGCCAGCAGCTTAAGGGCCCCCGGGACAGGGAAGAATGAGCAGTTCTTC. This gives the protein CASSLRAPGTGKNEQFF.

This CDR3 reads CASSLGLAGANVLTF. DNA for the CDR3: TGTGCCAGCAGCTTGGGGCTAGCAGGGGCCAACGTCCTGACTTTC. The rearrangement links TRBV5-4 to TRBJ2-6, with D possibly matching TRBD2 (5 bases). The CDR3 is 15 amino acids. CDR1 and CDR2 from the germline V gene are SGHNT and YYREEE (reference sequence). V was shortened by 0 bases and J by 4 bases, with 8 bases between the two germline ends.